This TCR beta chain stems from a study of blood T cells in healthy people across ages. Regarding the study as a whole: Diversity of TCR beta per million T cells declined in a roughly linear way with age. TCR beta diversity correlated strongly with naive T cell percentage. Among long-lived donors, naive CD4+ cells were more numerous and diversity higher than in aged donors.

As concerns this clonotype: Its antigen is still unknown.

The CDR3 runs to 15 residues. Germline CDR1 reads MDHEN; CDR2 reads SYDVKM. Trimming removed 6 bases from V and 0 bases from J, with 13 bases in between. It was with a sample-barcoded 5' primer and a J-beta primer mix that a second PCR of roughly 7 to 12 cycles was run. TCRdb reanalysed the 5' RACE reads using MiXCR and keeps one entry per CDR3 protein. The data hold around 780,000 distinct CDR3 sequences, with 20% to 30% observed a single time. These data were likewise used in another study, on T cells of mothers and their children. That source reports: Overlap in related mother-child pairs always slightly exceeded unrelated pairs, never significantly.

The origin of this receptor is a boy under 18 in good health. Sequenced sample: blood. The genes are TRBV28 and TRBJ2-3, with D maybe TRBD2 (6 bases). CDR3 nucleotide sequence: TGTGCCAGCAGCGGGTGGACTACTAGCACAGATACGCAGTATTTT. Translation: CASSGWTTSTDTQYF. The variable domain in full, with the rest retrieved from reference TRBV28 and TRBJ2-3, is DVKVTQSSRYLVKRTGEKVFLECVQDMDHENMFWYRQDPGLGLRLIYFSYDVKMKEKGDIPEGYSVSREKKERFSLILESASTNQTSMYLCASSGWTTSTDTQYFGPGTRLTVL.